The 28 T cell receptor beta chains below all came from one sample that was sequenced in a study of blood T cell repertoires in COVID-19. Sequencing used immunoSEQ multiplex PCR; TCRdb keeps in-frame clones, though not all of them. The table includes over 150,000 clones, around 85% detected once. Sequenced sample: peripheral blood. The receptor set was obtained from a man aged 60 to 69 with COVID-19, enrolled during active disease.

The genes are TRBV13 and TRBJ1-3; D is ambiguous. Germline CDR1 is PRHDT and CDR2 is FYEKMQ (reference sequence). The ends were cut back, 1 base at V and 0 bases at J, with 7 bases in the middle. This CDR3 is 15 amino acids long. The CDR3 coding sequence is TGTGCCAGCAGCTTAGTCGGGGACTCTGGAAACACCATATATTTT. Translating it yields CASSLVGDSGNTIYF.

In DNA form, the CDR3 reads TGTGCCTCTAAGGACAGGGGGCATGAGCAGTTCTTC. Translated, it gives CASKDRGHEQFF. V and J are TRBV28 and TRBJ2-1; 11 positions match TRBD1. Trimming took 11 bases from V and 8 from J; bases not matched to a gene: 5. The CDR3 has 12 residues. Germline-derived CDR1 and CDR2 are MDHEN and SYDVKM.

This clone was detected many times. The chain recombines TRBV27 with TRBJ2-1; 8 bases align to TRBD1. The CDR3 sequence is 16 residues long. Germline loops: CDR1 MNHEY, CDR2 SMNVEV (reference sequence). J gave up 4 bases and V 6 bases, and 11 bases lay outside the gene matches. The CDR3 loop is CASSEYGTGLYNEQFF. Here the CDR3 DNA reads TGTGCCAGCAGCGAATACGGGACAGGCTTATACAATGAGCAGTTCTTC.

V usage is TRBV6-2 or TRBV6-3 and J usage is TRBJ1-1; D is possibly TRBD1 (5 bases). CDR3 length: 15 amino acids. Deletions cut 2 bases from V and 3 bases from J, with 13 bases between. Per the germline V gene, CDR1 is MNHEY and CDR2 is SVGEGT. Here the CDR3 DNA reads TGTGCCAGCAGTTACGCGTTGGGGGGGGACACTGAAGCTTTCTTT. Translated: CASSYALGGDTEAFF.

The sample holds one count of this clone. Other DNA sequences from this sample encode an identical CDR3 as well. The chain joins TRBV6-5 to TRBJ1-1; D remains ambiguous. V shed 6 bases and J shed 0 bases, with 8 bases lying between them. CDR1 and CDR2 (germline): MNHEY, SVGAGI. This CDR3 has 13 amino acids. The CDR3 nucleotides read TGTGCCAGCAGGGTCACAGTGAACACTGAAGCTTTCTTT. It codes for CASRVTVNTEAFF.

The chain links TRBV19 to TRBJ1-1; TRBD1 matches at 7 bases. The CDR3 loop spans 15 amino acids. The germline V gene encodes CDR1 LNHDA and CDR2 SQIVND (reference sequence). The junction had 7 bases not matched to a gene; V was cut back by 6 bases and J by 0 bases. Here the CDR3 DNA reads TGTGCCAGTAGCATCCAAACAGGGGTGAACACTGAAGCTTTCTTT. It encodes CASSIQTGVNTEAFF. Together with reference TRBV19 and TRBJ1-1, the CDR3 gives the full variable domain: DGGITQSPKYLFRKEGQNVTLSCEQNLNHDAMYWYRQDPGQGLRLIYYSQIVNDFQKGDIAEGYSVSREKKESFPLTVTSAQKNPTAFYLCASSIQTGVNTEAFFGQGTRLTVV.

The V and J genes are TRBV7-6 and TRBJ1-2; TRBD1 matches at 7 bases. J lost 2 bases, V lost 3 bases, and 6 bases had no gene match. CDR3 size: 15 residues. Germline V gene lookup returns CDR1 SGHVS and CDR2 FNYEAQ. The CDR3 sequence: CASSFRDRGNYGYTF. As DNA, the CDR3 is TGTGCCAGCAGCTTCCGGGACAGAGGGAACTATGGCTACACCTTC.

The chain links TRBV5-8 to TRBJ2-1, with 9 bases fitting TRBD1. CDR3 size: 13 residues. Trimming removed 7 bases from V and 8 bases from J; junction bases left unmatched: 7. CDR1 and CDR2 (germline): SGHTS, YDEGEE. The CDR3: CASGRDRVYEQFF. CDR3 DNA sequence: TGTGCCAGCGGCCGGGACAGGGTATATGAGCAGTTCTTC. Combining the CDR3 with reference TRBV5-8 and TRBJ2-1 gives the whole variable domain EAGVTQSPTHLIKTRGQQATLRCSPISGHTSVYWYQQALGLGLQFLLWYDEGEERNRGNFPPRFSGRQFPNYSSELNVNALELEDSALYLCASGRDRVYEQFFGPGTRLTVL.

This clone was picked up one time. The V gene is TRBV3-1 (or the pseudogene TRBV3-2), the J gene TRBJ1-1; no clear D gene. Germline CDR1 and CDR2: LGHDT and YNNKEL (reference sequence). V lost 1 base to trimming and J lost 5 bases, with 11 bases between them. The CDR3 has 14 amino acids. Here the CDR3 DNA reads TGTGCCAGCAGCCAAGTGGGCAAACGGACTGAAGCTTTCTTT. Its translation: CASSQVGKRTEAFF.

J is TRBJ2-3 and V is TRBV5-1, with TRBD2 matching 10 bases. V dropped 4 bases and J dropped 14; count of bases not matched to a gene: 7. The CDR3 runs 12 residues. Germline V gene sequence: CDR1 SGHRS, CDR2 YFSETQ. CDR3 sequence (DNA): TGCGCCAGCAGCAACCCGGGACTAGCGCCGTATTTT. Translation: CASSNPGLAPYF.

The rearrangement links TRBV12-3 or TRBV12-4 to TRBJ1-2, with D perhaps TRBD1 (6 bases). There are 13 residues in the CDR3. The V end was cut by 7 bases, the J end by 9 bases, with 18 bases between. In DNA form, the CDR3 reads TGTGCCAGCACCCAGGGGCAGGGAGTTAGCTACACCTTC. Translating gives CASTQGQGVSYTF.

CDR3 loop: CASSPTGTGNTEAFF. For the CDR3, the DNA is TGTGCCAGCAGCCCAACTGGGACAGGGAACACTGAAGCTTTCTTT. The genes are TRBV7-9 and TRBJ1-1; 8 bases match TRBD1. Per germline, CDR1 SEHNR and CDR2 FQNEAQ (reference sequence). The V gene end was trimmed by 5 bases and the J gene end by 1 base; junction bases not matched to a gene: 6. CDR3 size: 15 residues.

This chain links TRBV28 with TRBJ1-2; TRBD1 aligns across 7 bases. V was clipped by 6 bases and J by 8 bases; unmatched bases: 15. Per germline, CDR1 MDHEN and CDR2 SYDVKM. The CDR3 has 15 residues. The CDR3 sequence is CASRTRDRDWGGYTF. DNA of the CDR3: TGTGCCAGCAGAACCCGGGACAGAGATTGGGGGGGCTACACCTTC.

CDR3 nucleotide sequence: TGTGCCAGCAGTTCAACAGGAAACTATGGCTACACCTTC. This encodes CASSSTGNYGYTF. This chain links TRBV27 with TRBJ1-2, with a weak D call TRBD1 (5 bases). The CDR3 loop spans 13 amino acids. The V and J ends lost 4 bases and 2 bases respectively, with 8 bases between them. From germline, CDR1 is MNHEY and CDR2 SMNVEV (reference sequence).

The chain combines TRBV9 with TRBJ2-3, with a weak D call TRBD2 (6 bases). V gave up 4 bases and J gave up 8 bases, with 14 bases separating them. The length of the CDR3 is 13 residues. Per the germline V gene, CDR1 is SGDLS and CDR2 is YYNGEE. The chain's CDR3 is CASSPRDSGTQYF. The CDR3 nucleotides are TGTGCCAGCAGCCCACGGGACTCCGGTACGCAGTATTTT.

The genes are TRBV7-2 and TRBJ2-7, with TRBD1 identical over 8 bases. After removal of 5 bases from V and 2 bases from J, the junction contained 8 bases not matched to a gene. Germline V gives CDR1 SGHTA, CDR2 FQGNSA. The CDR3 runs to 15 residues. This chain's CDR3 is CASSLGQGITYEQYF. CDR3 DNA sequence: TGTGCCAGCAGCCTCGGACAGGGTATCACCTACGAGCAGTACTTC.

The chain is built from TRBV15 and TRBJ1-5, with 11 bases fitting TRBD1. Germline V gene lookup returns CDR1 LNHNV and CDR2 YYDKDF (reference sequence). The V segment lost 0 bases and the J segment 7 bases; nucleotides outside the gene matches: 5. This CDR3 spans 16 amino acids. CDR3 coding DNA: TGTGCCACCAGCAGAGAAGGACAGGGGGCGCGGCAGCCCCAGCATTTT. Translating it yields CATSREGQGARQPQHF.

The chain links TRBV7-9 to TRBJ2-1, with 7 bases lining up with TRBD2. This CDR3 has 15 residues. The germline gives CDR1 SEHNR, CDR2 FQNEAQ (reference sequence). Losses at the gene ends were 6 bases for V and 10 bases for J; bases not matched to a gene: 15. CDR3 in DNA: TGTGCCAGCAGTACCGAGCAGTTAGCGGGTTCCGAGCAGTTCTTC. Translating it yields CASSTEQLAGSEQFF. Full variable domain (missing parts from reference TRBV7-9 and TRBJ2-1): DTGVSQNPRHKITKRGQNVTFRCDPISEHNRLYWYRQTLGQGPEFLTYFQNEAQLEKSRLLSDRFSAERPKGSFSTLEIQRTEQGDSAMYLCASSTEQLAGSEQFFGPGTRLTVL.

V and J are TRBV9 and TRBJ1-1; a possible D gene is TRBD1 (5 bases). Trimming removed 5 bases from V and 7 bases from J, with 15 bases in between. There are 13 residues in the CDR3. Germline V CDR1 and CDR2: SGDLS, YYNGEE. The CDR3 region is CASSRWGDGEAFF. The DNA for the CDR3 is TGTGCCAGCAGTCGCTGGGGGGACGGTGAAGCTTTCTTT.

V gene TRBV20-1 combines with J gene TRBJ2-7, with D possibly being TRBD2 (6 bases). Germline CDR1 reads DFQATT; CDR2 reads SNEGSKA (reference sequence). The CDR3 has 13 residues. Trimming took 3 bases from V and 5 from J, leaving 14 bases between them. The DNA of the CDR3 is TGCAGTGCTAGTCGGAGGGCCCCCAACGAGCAGTACTTC. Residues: CSASRRAPNEQYF.

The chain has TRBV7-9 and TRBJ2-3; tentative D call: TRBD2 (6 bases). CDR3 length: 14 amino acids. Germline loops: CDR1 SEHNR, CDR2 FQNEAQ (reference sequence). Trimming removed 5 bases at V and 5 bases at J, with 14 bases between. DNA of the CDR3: TGTGCCAGCAGCAGTACGGGAGTGGTAGATACGCAGTATTTT. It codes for CASSSTGVVDTQYF.

CDR3 DNA sequence: TGTGCCAGCAGCCTCTTGAAGGGGGACACCATATATTTT. This encodes CASSLLKGDTIYF. The V and J genes are TRBV6-5 and TRBJ1-3, with D tentatively TRBD1 (6 bases). The CDR3 has 13 amino acids. V was pared by 6 bases and J by 8 bases, with 14 bases between. Germline CDR1 is MNHEY and CDR2 is SVGAGI.

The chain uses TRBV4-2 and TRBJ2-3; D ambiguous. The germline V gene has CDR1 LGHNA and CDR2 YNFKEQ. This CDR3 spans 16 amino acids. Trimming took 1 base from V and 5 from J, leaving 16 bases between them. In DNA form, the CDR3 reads TGTGCCAGCAGCCAAGGTCAAGGTAGCACGGGAGATACGCAGTATTTT. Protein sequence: CASSQGQGSTGDTQYF.

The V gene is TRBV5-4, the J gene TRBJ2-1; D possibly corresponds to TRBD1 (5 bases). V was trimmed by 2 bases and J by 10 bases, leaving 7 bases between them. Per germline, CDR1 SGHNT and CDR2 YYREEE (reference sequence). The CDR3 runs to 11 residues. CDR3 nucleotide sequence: TGTGCCAGCAGCTTTAGACAGGAGCAGTTCTTC. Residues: CASSFRQEQFF.

CDR3 DNA: TGTGCCAGTAGTCCACTAGCGAGAGGAACAGATACGCAGTATTTT. Protein sequence: CASSPLARGTDTQYF. The chain employs TRBV19 and TRBJ2-3, with TRBD2 matching over 7 bases. Losses at the gene ends were 5 bases for V and 3 bases for J; bases not matched to a gene: 8. CDR3 size: 15 residues. Germline V gives CDR1 LNHDA, CDR2 SQIVND (reference sequence).

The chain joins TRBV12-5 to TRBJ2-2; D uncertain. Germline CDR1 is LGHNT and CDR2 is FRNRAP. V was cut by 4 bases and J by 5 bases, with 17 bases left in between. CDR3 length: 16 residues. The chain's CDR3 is CASGWVRSVETGELFF. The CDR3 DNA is TGTGCTAGTGGTTGGGTACGTTCGGTCGAGACCGGGGAGCTGTTTTTT.

The CDR3 sequence is CASSLATSGSGYYEQYF. The CDR3 DNA follows: TGTGCCAGCAGCTTGGCGACTAGCGGGAGTGGATACTACGAGCAGTACTTC. V usage is TRBV5-6 and J usage is TRBJ2-7, with 12 bases fitting TRBD2. Germline V CDR1 and CDR2: SGHDT, YYEEEE. V shed 0 bases, J shed 3 bases, and the junction held 7 bases outside the gene matches. The CDR3 has 17 amino acids.

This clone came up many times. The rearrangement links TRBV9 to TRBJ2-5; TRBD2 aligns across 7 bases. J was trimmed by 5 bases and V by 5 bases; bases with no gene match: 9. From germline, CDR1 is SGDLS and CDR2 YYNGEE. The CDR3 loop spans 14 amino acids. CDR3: CASSDLREGETQYF. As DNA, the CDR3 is TGTGCCAGCAGTGACCTAAGGGAGGGCGAGACCCAGTACTTC.